The T cell receptor beta chain under discussion was sequenced for a study of CD8+ T cells in alopecia areata. After removal of 4 bases from V and 3 bases from J, the junction contained 7 bases not matched to a gene. Germline CDR1 MGHRA, CDR2 YSYEKL. There are 18 residues in the CDR3. cDNA serving as the sequencing template came from extracted, reverse transcribed RNA. Sequencing was performed with immunoSEQ multiplex PCR; in TCRdb, only in-frame clones are kept and a portion is missing. The sample records about 150,000 clones, about nine tenths being singletons. The count of this clone is one. Antigen unknown. Findings and caveats of the study: Higher clonality and more expanded CD8+ clones appeared in lesional than normal scalp.

The investigators collected lesional scalp punch biopsies and peripheral blood from alopecia areata patients. The receptor was isolated from a human donor with alopecia areata. J is TRBJ2-2 and V is TRBV4-1; TRBD2 matches at 14 bases. This specimen consisted of CD8+ T cells sorted from blood, obtained at week 0. CDR3: CASSPLTSGGADTGELFF. Here the CDR3 DNA reads TGCGCCAGCAGCCCGCTGACTAGCGGGGGGGCTGACACCGGGGAGCTGTTTTTT.